This T cell receptor (beta chain) was observed in a study of T cell changes during pregnancy in multiple sclerosis. Profiling relied on immunoSEQ multiplex PCR, and the TCRdb table lists in-frame clones only, not all of them. The table includes approximately 44,000 clones, approximately 90% detected once. Germline V gene data show CDR1 as SGHAT and CDR2 as FQNNGV. The CDR3 has 13 residues. V shed 3 bases and J shed 6 bases, with 8 bases lying between them. The source is a female donor with multiple sclerosis, enrolled in a pregnancy study. Sequences were derived from CD4+ T cells from peripheral blood mononuclear cells, sampled before pregnancy. This chain connects TRBV11-2 to TRBJ2-2; D ambiguous. Here the CDR3 DNA reads TGTGCCAGCAGCTTTGTTCGCGCCGGGGAGCTGTTTTTT. Residues: CASSFVRAGELFF.